This passage covers 2 T cell receptor beta chains from one sample sequenced in a study of blood T cells in healthy people across ages (dated by TCRdb to between 2014 and 2016). Library preparation employed 5' RACE. Sequencing instrument: Illumina HiSeq 2500. A second about 6 to 11 cycle PCR used a sample-barcoded 5' primer and a J-beta primer mix. The public reads were reprocessed in TCRdb via fastp at Q25 and MiXCR, keeping in-frame beta chains. For every CDR3 protein sequence, its rows merge into one entry that carries the most common genes and DNA. This sample gives hundreds of thousands of distinct CDR3 sequences in total; 52% of them show up just once. The ten largest clones capture roughly 14% of the sample. Sequencing was done on a sample of blood. The receptors come from a woman older than 75 in good health.

This clonotype was seen ten or more times. The chain recombines TRBV7-2 with TRBJ2-7, with D tentatively TRBD1 or TRBD2 (5 bases each). Germline V CDR1 and CDR2: SGHTA, FQGNSA. V was clipped by 6 bases and J by 3 bases, with 18 bases between them. This CDR3 contains 15 residues. The CDR3 is CASSSFWGSGYEQYF. As DNA, the CDR3 is TGTGCCAGCAGTTCCTTTTGGGGGAGTGGCTACGAGCAGTACTTC.

This clonotype was seen ten or more times. The chain recombines TRBV28 with TRBJ1-2; TRBD1 aligns across 9 bases. The CDR3 runs 14 residues. The J segment lost 4 bases and the V segment lost 8 bases, leaving 8 bases of the junction unmatched. Looked up from germline, CDR1 is MDHEN and CDR2 is SYDVKM. CDR3 sequence (DNA): TGTGCCAGCCTCTCATGGACAGGGGTCTATGGCTACACCTTC. Protein: CASLSWTGVYGYTF.